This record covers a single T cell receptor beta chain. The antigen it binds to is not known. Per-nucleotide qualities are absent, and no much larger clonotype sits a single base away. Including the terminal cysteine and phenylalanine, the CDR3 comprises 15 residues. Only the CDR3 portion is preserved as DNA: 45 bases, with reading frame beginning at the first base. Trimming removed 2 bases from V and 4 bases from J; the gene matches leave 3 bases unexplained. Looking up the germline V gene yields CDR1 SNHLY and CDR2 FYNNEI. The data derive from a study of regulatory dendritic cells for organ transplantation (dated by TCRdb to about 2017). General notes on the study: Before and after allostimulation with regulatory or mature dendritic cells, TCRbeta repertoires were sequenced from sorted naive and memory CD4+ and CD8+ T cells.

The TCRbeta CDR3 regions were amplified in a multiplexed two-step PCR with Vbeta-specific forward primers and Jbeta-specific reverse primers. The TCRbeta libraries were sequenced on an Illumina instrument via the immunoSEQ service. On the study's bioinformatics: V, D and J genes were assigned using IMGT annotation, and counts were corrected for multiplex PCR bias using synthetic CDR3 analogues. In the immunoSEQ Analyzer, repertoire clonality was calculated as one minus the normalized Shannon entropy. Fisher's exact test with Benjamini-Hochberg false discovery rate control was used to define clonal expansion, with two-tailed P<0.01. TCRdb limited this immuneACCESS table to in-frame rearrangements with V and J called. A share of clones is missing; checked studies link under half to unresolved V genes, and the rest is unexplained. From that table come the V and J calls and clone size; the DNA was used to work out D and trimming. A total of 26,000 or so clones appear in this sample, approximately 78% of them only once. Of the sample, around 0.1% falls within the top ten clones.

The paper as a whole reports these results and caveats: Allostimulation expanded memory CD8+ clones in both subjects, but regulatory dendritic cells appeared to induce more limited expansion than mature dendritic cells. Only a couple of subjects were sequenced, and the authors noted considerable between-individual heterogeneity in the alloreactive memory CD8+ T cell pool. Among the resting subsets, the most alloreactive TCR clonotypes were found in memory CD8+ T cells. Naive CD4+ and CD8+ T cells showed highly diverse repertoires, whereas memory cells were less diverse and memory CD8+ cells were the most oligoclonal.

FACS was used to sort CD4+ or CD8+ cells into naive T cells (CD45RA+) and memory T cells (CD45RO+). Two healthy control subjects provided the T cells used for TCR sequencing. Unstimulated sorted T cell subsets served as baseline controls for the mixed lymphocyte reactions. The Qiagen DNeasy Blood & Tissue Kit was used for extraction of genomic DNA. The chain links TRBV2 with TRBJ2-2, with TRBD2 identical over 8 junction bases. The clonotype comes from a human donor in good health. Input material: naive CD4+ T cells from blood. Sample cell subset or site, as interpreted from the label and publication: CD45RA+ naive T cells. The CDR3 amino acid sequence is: CASSEFRGGTGELFF. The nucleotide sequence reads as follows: TGTGCCAGCAGTGAATTCCGGGGGGGCACCGGGGAGCTGTTTTTT.